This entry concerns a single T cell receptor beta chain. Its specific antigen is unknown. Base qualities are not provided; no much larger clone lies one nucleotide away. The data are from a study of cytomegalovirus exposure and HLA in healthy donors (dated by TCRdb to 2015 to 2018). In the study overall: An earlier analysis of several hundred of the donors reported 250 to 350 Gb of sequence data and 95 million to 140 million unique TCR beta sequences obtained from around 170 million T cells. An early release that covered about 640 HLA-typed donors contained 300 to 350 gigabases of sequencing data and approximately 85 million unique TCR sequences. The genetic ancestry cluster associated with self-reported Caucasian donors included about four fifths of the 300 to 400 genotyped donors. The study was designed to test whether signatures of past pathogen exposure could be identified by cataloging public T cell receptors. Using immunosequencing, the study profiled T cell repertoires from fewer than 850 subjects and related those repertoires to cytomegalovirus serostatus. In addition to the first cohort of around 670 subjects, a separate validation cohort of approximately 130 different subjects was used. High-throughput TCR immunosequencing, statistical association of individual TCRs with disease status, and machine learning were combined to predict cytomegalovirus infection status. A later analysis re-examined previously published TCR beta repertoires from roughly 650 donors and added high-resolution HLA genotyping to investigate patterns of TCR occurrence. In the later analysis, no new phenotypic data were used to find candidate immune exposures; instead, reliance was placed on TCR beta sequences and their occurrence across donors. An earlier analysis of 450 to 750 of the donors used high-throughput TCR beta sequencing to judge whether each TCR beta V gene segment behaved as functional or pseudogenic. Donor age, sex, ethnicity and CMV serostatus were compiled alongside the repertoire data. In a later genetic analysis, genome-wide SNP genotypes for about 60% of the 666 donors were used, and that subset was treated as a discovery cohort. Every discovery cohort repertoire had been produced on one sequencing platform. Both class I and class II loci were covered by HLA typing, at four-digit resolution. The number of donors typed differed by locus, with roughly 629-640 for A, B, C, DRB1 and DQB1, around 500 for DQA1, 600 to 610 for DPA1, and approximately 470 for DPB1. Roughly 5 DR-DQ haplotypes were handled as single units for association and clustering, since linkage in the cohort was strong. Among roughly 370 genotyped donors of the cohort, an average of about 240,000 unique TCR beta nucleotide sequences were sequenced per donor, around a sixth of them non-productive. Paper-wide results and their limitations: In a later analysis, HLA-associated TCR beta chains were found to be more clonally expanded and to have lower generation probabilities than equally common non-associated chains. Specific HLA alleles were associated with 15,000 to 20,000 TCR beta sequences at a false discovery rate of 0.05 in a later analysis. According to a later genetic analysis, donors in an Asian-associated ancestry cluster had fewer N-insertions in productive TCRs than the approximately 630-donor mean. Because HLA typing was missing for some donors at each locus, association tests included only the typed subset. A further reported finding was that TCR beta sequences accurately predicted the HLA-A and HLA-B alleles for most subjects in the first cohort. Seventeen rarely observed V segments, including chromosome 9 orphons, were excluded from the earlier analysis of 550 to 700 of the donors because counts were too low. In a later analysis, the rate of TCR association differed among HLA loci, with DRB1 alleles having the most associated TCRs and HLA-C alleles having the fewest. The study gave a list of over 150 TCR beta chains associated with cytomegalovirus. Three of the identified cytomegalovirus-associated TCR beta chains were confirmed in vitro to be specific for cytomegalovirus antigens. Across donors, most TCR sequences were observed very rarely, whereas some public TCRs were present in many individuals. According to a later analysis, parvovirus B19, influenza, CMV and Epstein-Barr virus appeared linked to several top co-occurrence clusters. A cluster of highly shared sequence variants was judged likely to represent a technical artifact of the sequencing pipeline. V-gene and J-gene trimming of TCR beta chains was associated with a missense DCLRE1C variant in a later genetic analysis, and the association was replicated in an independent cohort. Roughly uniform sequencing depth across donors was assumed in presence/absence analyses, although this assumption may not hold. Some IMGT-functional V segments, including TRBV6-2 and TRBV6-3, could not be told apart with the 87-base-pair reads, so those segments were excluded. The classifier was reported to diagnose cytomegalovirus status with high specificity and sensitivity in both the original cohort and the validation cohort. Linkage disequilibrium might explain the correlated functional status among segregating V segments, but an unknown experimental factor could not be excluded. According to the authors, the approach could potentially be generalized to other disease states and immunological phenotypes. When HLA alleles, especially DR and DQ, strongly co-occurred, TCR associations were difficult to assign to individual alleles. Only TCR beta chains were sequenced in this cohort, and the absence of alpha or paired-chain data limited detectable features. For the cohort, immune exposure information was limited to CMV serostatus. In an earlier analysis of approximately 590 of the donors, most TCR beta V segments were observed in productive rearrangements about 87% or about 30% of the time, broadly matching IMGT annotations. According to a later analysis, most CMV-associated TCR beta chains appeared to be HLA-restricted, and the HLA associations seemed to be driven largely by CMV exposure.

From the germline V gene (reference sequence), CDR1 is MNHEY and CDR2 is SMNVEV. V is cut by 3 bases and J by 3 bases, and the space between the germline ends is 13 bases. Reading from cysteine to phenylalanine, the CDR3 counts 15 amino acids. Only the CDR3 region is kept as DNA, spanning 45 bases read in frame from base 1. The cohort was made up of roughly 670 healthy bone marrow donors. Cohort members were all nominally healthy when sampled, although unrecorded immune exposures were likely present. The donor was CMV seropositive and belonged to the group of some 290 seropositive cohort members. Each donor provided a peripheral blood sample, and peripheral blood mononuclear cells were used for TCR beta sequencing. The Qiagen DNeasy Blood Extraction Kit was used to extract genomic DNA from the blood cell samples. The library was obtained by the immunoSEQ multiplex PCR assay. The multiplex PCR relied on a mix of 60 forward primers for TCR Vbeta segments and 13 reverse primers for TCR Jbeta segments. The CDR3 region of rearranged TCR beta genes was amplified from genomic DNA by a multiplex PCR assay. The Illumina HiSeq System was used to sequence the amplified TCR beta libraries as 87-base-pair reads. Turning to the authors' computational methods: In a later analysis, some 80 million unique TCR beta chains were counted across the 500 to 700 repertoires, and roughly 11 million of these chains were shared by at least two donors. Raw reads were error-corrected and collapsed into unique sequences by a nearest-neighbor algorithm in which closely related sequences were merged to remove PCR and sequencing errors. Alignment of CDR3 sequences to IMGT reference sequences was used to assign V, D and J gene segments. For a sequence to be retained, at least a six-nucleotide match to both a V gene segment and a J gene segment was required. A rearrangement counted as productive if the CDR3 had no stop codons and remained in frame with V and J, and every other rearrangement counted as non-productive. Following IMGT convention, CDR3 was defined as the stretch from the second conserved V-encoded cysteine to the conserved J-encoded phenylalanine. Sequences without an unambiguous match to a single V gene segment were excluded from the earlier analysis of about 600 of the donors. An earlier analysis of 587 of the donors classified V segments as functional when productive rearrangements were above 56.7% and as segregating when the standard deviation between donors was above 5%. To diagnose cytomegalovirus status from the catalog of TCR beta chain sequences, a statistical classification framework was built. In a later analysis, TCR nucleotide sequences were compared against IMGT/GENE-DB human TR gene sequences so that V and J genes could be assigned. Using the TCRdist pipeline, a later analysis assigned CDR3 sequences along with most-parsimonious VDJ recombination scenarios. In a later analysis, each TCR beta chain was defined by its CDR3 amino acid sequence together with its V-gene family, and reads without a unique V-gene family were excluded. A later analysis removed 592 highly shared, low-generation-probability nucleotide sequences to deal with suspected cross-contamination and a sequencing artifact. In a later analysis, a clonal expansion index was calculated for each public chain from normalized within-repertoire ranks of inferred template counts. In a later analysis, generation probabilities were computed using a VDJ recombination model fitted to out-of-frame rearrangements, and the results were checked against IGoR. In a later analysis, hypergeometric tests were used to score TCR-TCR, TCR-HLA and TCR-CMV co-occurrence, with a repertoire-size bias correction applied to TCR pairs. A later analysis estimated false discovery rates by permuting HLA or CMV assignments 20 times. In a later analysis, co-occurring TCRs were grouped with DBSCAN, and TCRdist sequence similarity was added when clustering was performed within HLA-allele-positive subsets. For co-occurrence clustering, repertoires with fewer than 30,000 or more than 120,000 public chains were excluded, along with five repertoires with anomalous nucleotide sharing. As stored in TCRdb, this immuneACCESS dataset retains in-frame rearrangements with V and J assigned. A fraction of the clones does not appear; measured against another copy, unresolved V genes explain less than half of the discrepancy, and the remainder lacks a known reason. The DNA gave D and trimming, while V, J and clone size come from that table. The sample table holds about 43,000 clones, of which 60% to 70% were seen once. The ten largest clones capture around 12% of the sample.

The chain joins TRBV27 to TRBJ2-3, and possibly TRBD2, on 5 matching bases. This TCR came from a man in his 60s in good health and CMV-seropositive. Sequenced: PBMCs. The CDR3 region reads CASSFSQRTTDTQYF. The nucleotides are TGTGCCAGCAGTTTTTCCCAGCGGACTACAGATACGCAGTATTTT.